Following are 22 T cell receptor beta chains from one sample sequenced in a study of shared clonotypes between healthy human individuals. TCRdb's table, derived via immunoSEQ multiplex PCR, lists solely in-frame clones and lacks some. The sample comprises more than 550,000 clones, about nine tenths of which are singletons, and about a third rests with the top ten. Sequenced: memory CD8+ T cells from PBMCs. Subset described: CD45RO+ cells pooled with CCR7-negative TemRA cells. The receptor source for this set is a man younger than 35 in good health. Some clones in this sample may be carry-over from other donors' samples.

The rearrangement links TRBV27 to TRBJ1-1, with 7 positions matching TRBD1. CDR3 length: 14 residues. In germline, CDR1 is MNHEY, CDR2 SMNVEV (reference sequence). Trimming cost V 1 base and J 8 bases; bases outside gene matches: 7. The CDR3, as DNA: TGTGCCAGCAGTTTATACAGGACAGGAAGAGAAGCTTTCTTT. Translated: CASSLYRTGREAFF.

The chain is built from TRBV5-1 and TRBJ2-3; possible D gene TRBD2, 5 bases. V was pared by 6 bases and J by 1 base, with 15 bases between. The CDR3 is made up of 15 amino acids. The germline CDR1 and CDR2 sequences are SGHRS and YFSETQ. The CDR3 is CASTPGVRGTDTQYF. DNA of the CDR3: TGCGCCAGCACCCCCGGGGTTCGGGGCACAGATACGCAGTATTTT. Combining the CDR3 with reference TRBV5-1 and TRBJ2-3 gives the whole variable domain KAGVTQTPRYLIKTRGQQVTLSCSPISGHRSVSWYQQTPGQGLQFLFEYFSETQRNKGNFPGRFSGRQFSNSRSEMNVSTLELGDSALYLCASTPGVRGTDTQYFGPGTRLTVL.

The V call is TRBV13, the J call TRBJ2-6; no clear D. The CDR3 has 16 amino acids. From germline, CDR1 is PRHDT and CDR2 FYEKMQ (reference sequence). Trimming left V 2 bases short and J 0 bases short, with 8 bases between. The CDR3 is CASSLYTISGANVLTF. In nucleotides, the CDR3 is TGTGCCAGCAGCTTATACACCATCTCTGGGGCCAACGTCCTGACTTTC.

The chain combines TRBV15 with TRBJ2-7; possible D gene TRBD1, 5 bases. Germline V gives CDR1 LNHNV, CDR2 YYDKDF (reference sequence). The CDR3 totals 14 residues. Between the trimmed V and J ends, which lost 7 bases and 0 bases, there was a span of 13 bases. CDR3 region: CATTGNRNSYEQYF. The DNA for the CDR3 is TGTGCCACCACAGGAAACAGGAACTCCTACGAGCAGTACTTC.

Here the CDR3 DNA reads TGTGCCAGCAGTTTCTCCCTTAATCAGCCCCAGCATTTT. This codes for CASSFSLNQPQHF. The chain carries TRBV28 and TRBJ1-5; no definite D call. V was shortened by 3 bases and J by 4 bases, with 7 bases between the two germline ends. Germline CDR1 reads MDHEN; CDR2 reads SYDVKM. The CDR3 has 13 amino acids.

The chain carries TRBV7-9 and TRBJ2-7; unclear D gene. This CDR3 is 11 amino acids long. V lost 6 bases and J lost 6, with 9 bases in between. Germline V gene data show CDR1 as SEHNR and CDR2 as FQNEAQ (reference sequence). The CDR3 region has the DNA TGTGCCAGCAGGGATGTTCGCGAGCAGTACTTC. Encoded protein: CASRDVREQYF.

CDR3 residues: CASSSRRDRAYEQYF. For the CDR3, the DNA is TGTGCCAGCAGCTCCAGGCGGGACAGGGCGTACGAGCAGTACTTC. The rearrangement uses TRBV11-2 and TRBJ2-7, with 9 bases that match TRBD1. CDR3 length: 15 amino acids. Germline V CDR1 and CDR2: SGHAT, FQNNGV. J was trimmed by 4 bases and V by 4 bases; bases with no gene match: 8.

The gene calls are TRBV5-5 and TRBJ1-5; D is unresolved. Germline V lookup: CDR1 SGHKS, CDR2 YYEKEE (reference sequence). Trimming removed 1 base at V and 6 bases at J, with 11 bases between. The CDR3 has 14 residues. In DNA form, the CDR3 reads TGTGCCAGCAGCTTGACCCCCTTGGGTCAGCCCCAGCATTTT. It codes for CASSLTPLGQPQHF.

The chain has TRBV29-1 and TRBJ1-2; 7 bases map to TRBD1. Trimming cost V 4 bases and J 6 bases; bases outside gene matches: 11. The CDR3 is 14 amino acids. The germline CDR1 and CDR2 sequences are SQVTM and ANQGSEA. The CDR3 here is CSVVRDSPLDGYTF. The CDR3 DNA reads TGCAGCGTTGTCCGGGACAGCCCCCTTGATGGCTACACCTTC.

Only one count was recorded for this clone. The V and J genes are TRBV7-9 and TRBJ2-3, with 9 bases identical to TRBD1. V shed 3 bases, J shed 2 bases, and the junction held 3 bases outside the gene matches. The CDR3 is 15 amino acids. CDR1 is SEHNR and CDR2 is FQNEAQ in the germline V gene (reference sequence). The CDR3, as DNA: TGTGCCAGCAGCTTCCGGACAGGGGTCACAGATACGCAGTATTTT. Translation gives CASSFRTGVTDTQYF.

The CDR3 nucleotides are TGTGCCAGTAGGCACAGGGGTATCACTGAAGCTTTCTTT. Translating gives CASRHRGITEAFF. This chain joins TRBV19 and TRBJ1-1; TRBD1 aligns across 7 bases. From germline, CDR1 is LNHDA and CDR2 SQIVND (reference sequence). CDR3 length: 13 residues. V was pared by 6 bases and J by 4 bases, with 5 bases of the junction left unmatched.

The chain recombines TRBV6-1 with TRBJ2-7, with D unclear. V was shortened by 4 bases and J by 2 bases, with 12 bases between the two germline ends. Germline V gene data show CDR1 as MNHNS and CDR2 as SASEGT. The CDR3 consists of 14 residues. The CDR3 here is CASSVSFRTYEQYF. CDR3 nucleotide sequence: TGTGCCAGCAGTGTATCGTTCAGGACCTACGAGCAGTACTTC.

This chain connects TRBV7-2 to TRBJ1-4; D is unclear. Germline V gene data show CDR1 as SGHTA and CDR2 as FQGNSA. The CDR3 extends over 14 amino acids. Trimming left V 2 bases short and J 16 bases short, with 20 bases between. CDR3 in amino acids: CASSLNNRDIFRFF. DNA for the CDR3: TGTGCCAGCAGCTTAAACAATCGGGATATCTTTCGGTTTTTT.

This sequence joins TRBV2 and TRBJ1-5; D ambiguous. V lost 2 bases and J lost 5, with 16 bases in between. The CDR3 is made up of 16 amino acids. Germline V gene data show CDR1 as SNHLY and CDR2 as FYNNEI. Here the CDR3 reads CASSELRRTPDQPQHF. The DNA for the CDR3 is TGTGCCAGCAGTGAACTGAGGCGGACGCCGGATCAGCCCCAGCATTTT.

The chain combines TRBV28 with TRBJ2-7; TRBD1 matches at 8 bases. Trimming at V came to 2 bases and at J to 0 bases, leaving 6 bases not matched to a gene. Germline-derived CDR1 and CDR2 are MDHEN and SYDVKM. The CDR3 length is 16 residues. CDR3 amino acids: CASSLASGQGSYEQYF. The CDR3 nucleotides are TGTGCCAGCAGTTTAGCCTCTGGACAGGGCTCCTACGAGCAGTACTTC. The whole variable domain, remainder taken from reference TRBV28 and TRBJ2-7, is DVKVTQSSRYLVKRTGEKVFLECVQDMDHENMFWYRQDPGLGLRLIYFSYDVKMKEKGDIPEGYSVSREKKERFSLILESASTNQTSMYLCASSLASGQGSYEQYFGPGTRLTVT.

The chain joins TRBV10-3 to TRBJ2-7; TRBD1 matches 8 bases. V lost 6 bases and J lost 2; bases outside the gene matches: 6. The CDR3 has 14 amino acids. Looked up from germline, CDR1 is ENHRY and CDR2 is SYGVKD. The CDR3 protein is CAISAGQAAYEQYF. As DNA, the CDR3 is TGTGCCATCAGCGCGGGACAGGCGGCCTACGAGCAGTACTTC.

The chain links TRBV15 to TRBJ1-4; maybe TRBD1 (6 bases). The CDR3 covers 16 residues. V gave up 2 bases and J gave up 8 bases, with 18 bases separating them. CDR1 and CDR2 from the germline V gene are LNHNV and YYDKDF (reference sequence). The CDR3 spells CATSRSPRGGLEKLFF. CDR3 sequence (DNA): TGTGCCACCAGCAGATCCCCCCGGGGGGGCCTAGAAAAACTGTTTTTT.

The V call is TRBV4-3, the J call TRBJ2-1, with TRBD2 identical over 7 bases. CDR3 length equals 17 residues. Germline CDR1 LGHNA, CDR2 YSLEER. Unmatched junction bases numbered 9, after V lost 0 bases and J lost 4 bases. The CDR3 bases are TGCGCCAGCAGCCAAGATCCGAGACTAGCAGGGTACAATGAGCAGTTCTTC. It specifies CASSQDPRLAGYNEQFF.

The chain uses TRBV6-6 and TRBJ2-7, with a possible D match to TRBD1 (6 bases). The V gene lost 0 bases and the J gene lost 5 bases, with 11 bases spanning the gap. Germline V lookup: CDR1 MNHNY, CDR2 SVGAGI (reference sequence). This CDR3 comprises 14 residues. The CDR3 loop is CASSYSTGNHEQYF. CDR3 nucleotides: TGTGCCAGCAGTTACTCGACAGGTAACCACGAGCAGTACTTC.

The rearrangement uses TRBV6-1 and TRBJ2-7, with D possibly matching TRBD1 (5 bases). Per the germline V gene, CDR1 is MNHNS and CDR2 is SASEGT. The CDR3 sequence is 15 residues long. Between the trimmed V and J ends, which lost 2 bases and 1 base, there was a span of 12 bases. CDR3 sequence: CASSESYRTSYEQYF. CDR3 sequence (DNA): TGTGCCAGCAGTGAATCCTACAGGACGTCCTACGAGCAGTACTTC.

V and J are TRBV7-6 and TRBJ2-3, with D possibly matching TRBD2 (6 bases). V was cut by 1 base and J by 9 bases, with 17 bases left in between. Looked up from germline, CDR1 is SGHVS and CDR2 is FNYEAQ. This CDR3 has 15 residues. The DNA of the CDR3 is TGTGCCAGCAGCTTAGGTGCGGGAACCCGTGACACGCAGTATTTT. Translating it yields CASSLGAGTRDTQYF.

The chain employs TRBV28 and TRBJ1-5; the D gene is possibly TRBD1 (5 bases). CDR1 and CDR2 (germline): MDHEN, SYDVKM. The CDR3 runs 12 residues. The V gene lost 4 bases and the J gene lost 6 bases, with 7 bases spanning the gap. The DNA of the CDR3 is TGTGCCAGCAGTTCCGGGGCTCAGCCCCAGCATTTT. Translation: CASSSGAQPQHF.